The sequence of this T cell receptor beta chain was determined in a study of T cells in Graves' hyperthyroidism and ophthalmopathy. RNA transcripts were the template for amplifying TCR beta CDR3 regions. RT-PCR in the first round (using the HTBI primer set) targeted the TCR CDR3. TCRdb re-derived calls from the multiplex PCR reads in MiXCR, one entry per CDR3 protein. The data show some 560,000 distinct CDR3 sequences, 14% seen once. This clonotype showed up just a few times. Using approximately 10 ml of fresh peripheral blood, PBMCs were prepared. The CDR3 totals 16 residues. Trimming at V came to 0 bases and at J to 2 bases, leaving 6 bases not matched to a gene. CDR1 is LGHNA, CDR2 YNFKEQ, per germline.

Input material: blood. The receptor's source is a woman aged 40 to 50 with Graves' hyperthyroidism. The chain couples TRBV4-2 to TRBJ2-7; 8 nucleotides align to TRBD2. DNA for the CDR3: TGTGCCAGCAGCCAAGAAACGGGAGGGAACACCTACGAGCAGTACTTC. Encoded protein: CASSQETGGNTYEQYF.